This T cell receptor (beta chain) was sequenced in a study of regulatory dendritic cells for organ transplantation. Study summary: Monocytes received vitamin D3 on days 0 and 4, IL-10 on day 4. LPS was added to dendritic cell cultures on day 6. Whole-study findings and limits: Memory CD8+ T cells were the most oligoclonal; naive cells were highly diverse. Memory CD8+ clonal expansion seemed more limited with regulatory than mature dendritic cells.

Sorted T cells were CFSE-labeled and cultured 5 days with allogeneic regulatory or mature dendritic cells at 1:10. Germline CDR1 is KGHSH and CDR2 is LQKENI. The CDR3 is 15 residues long. Trimming shortened V by 3 bases and J by 0 bases, and 9 bases separated the two germline ends. This table comes from immunoSEQ multiplex PCR, and its TCRdb copy is limited to in-frame clones, with some not included. The profile shows around 19,000 clones, 70% to 90% of them singletons. This clone appeared a single time. Antigen specificity is unknown. The sequence was obtained from a human donor in good health. The sequenced sample consisted of naive CD4+ T cells from blood cultured with regulatory dendritic cells. This sample's subset: CD45RA+ naive T cells. This chain links TRBV18 with TRBJ1-3; D remains unclear. The CDR3 loop reads CASSPGEFSGNTIYF. The CDR3 bases are TGTGCCAGCTCACCTGGCGAGTTCTCTGGAAACACCATATATTTT.